This passage covers 17 T cell receptor beta chains from one sample sequenced in a study of CD8+ T cells in alopecia areata. Extracted RNA was reverse transcribed into cDNA, the sequencing template. Profiled with immunoSEQ multiplex PCR; TCRdb holds only in-frame clones, not every one. Of around 61,000 clones listed, about 45% are singletons. The sequencing used CD8+ T cells sorted from blood, collected at week 0. These receptors were collected from a human donor with alopecia areata.

The chain combines TRBV7-9 with TRBJ2-5; D is perhaps TRBD1 (6 bases). The V gene's germline CDR1 is SEHNR and CDR2 FQNEAQ (reference sequence). This CDR3 comprises 14 residues. V was trimmed by 3 bases and J by 2 bases, leaving 10 bases between them. The CDR3 loop is CASSFLDRQETQYF. Here the CDR3 DNA reads TGTGCCAGCAGCTTCCTGGACAGACAAGAGACCCAGTACTTC.

The chain recombines TRBV9 with TRBJ2-7; TRBD2 is a possible D gene (6 bases). CDR3 length: 13 amino acids. V was trimmed by 0 bases and J by 5 bases, leaving 9 bases between them. Looked up from germline, CDR1 is SGDLS and CDR2 is YYNGEE. The CDR3 DNA reads TGTGCCAGCAGCGTAGTAACGGGAGACGAGCAGTACTTC. Its protein product is CASSVVTGDEQYF.

The sample holds a few counts of this clone. J is TRBJ2-2 and V is TRBV5-1; TRBD2 might be the D (5 bases). Germline CDR1 SGHRS, CDR2 YFSETQ. V lost 1 base, J lost 3 bases, and 10 bases lay in between. There are 15 residues in the CDR3. In DNA form, the CDR3 reads TGCGCCAGCAGCTTGCTGCCGGGATACACCGGGGAGCTGTTTTTT. This encodes CASSLLPGYTGELFF.

The chain has TRBV29-1 and TRBJ2-3; D is perhaps TRBD2 (5 bases). The germline V gene has CDR1 SQVTM and CDR2 ANQGSEA. The ends were cut back, 5 bases at V and 1 base at J, with 10 bases in the middle. The CDR3 has 13 amino acids. The CDR3 DNA is TGCAGCGTTCCATTGAGGGGCACAGATACGCAGTATTTT. Residues: CSVPLRGTDTQYF.

The chain uses TRBV7-9 and TRBJ2-6; 8 positions match TRBD2. V was clipped by 4 bases and J by 0 bases; unmatched bases: 5. The CDR3 has 17 amino acids. The germline V gene encodes CDR1 SEHNR and CDR2 FQNEAQ (reference sequence). The CDR3 spells CASSYLGTSSGANVLTF. The DNA of the CDR3 is TGTGCCAGCAGCTACCTGGGGACTAGCTCTGGGGCCAACGTCCTGACTTTC.

V usage is TRBV7-2 and J usage is TRBJ2-5; a possible D gene is TRBD1 (5 bases). The CDR3 totals 15 residues. Between the trimmed V and J ends, which lost 2 bases and 9 bases, there was a span of 19 bases. Per germline, CDR1 SGHTA and CDR2 FQGNSA. CDR3 amino acids: CASSLKGHQRWAQYF. For the CDR3, the DNA is TGTGCCAGCAGCTTAAAAGGACACCAACGGTGGGCCCAGTACTTC.

This clone was counted only a few times. The genes are TRBV29-1 and TRBJ2-7, with D perhaps TRBD2 (5 bases). CDR3 length equals 12 residues. V lost 3 bases and J lost 6, with 12 bases in between. In germline, CDR1 is SQVTM, CDR2 ANQGSEA. The CDR3 here is CSVEMDSVEQYF. The CDR3 nucleotides read TGCAGCGTTGAGATGGACTCCGTCGAGCAGTACTTC.

This clone was observed a handful of times. The J gene is TRBJ1-5, the V gene TRBV19; TRBD1 matches 7 bases. CDR3 length: 14 amino acids. From germline, CDR1 is LNHDA and CDR2 SQIVND (reference sequence). Trimming removed 6 bases from V and 7 bases from J; junction bases left unmatched: 9. CDR3 bases: TGTGCCAGTAGGAACAGGGGAGGGTTCCAGCCCCAGCATTTT. This codes for CASRNRGGFQPQHF. The full variable domain, rest sourced from reference TRBV19 and TRBJ1-5, is DGGITQSPKYLFRKEGQNVTLSCEQNLNHDAMYWYRQDPGQGLRLIYYSQIVNDFQKGDIAEGYSVSREKKESFPLTVTSAQKNPTAFYLCASRNRGGFQPQHFGDGTRLSIL.

The V call is TRBV4-1, the J call TRBJ2-7, with TRBD1 identical over 10 bases. The ends lost 1 base at V and 3 bases at J; junction bases unmatched: 3. Germline values: CDR1 MGHRA, CDR2 YSYEKL. The CDR3 totals 15 residues. CDR3 coding DNA: TGCGCCAGCAGCCAAGTGGGACAGGGGAACTACGAGCAGTACTTC. Encoded protein: CASSQVGQGNYEQYF.

This clone was counted once. The chain carries TRBV7-9 and TRBJ2-7, with a tentative D call TRBD2 (5 bases). The germline V gene has CDR1 SEHNR and CDR2 FQNEAQ (reference sequence). This CDR3 has 13 residues. In nucleotides, the CDR3 is TGTGCTGCCCAAGGCGGGTCTTCCTACGAGCAGTACTTC. It encodes CAAQGGSSYEQYF.

In this sample, this clone turned up a few times. V gene TRBV21-1 combines with J gene TRBJ2-7; the table's D call of TRBD2 was not tested on the DNA. TRBV21-1 is described as a pseudogene. CDR3 size: 15 residues. DNA of the CDR3: TGTGCCAGCAGCCTAAAGGGGAGGGGCCTCAATGAGCAGTACTTC. Translation: CASSLKGRGLNEQYF.

V gene TRBV10-3 combines with J gene TRBJ2-5, with 8 bases identical to TRBD1. Looked up from germline, CDR1 is ENHRY and CDR2 is SYGVKD. The V segment lost 5 bases and the J segment 5 bases; nucleotides outside the gene matches: 13. The CDR3 runs 16 residues. DNA for the CDR3: TGTGCCATCAGTACGAACGACAGGGGTAGCGGCGAGACCCAGTACTTC. It translates to CAISTNDRGSGETQYF.

The chain combines TRBV5-6 with TRBJ2-7, with a weak D call TRBD2 (6 bases). V was pared by 0 bases and J by 6 bases, with 10 bases between. This CDR3 spans 13 amino acids. Germline CDR1 and CDR2: SGHDT and YYEEEE. The CDR3 loop is CASSLGDLGEQYF. CDR3 bases: TGTGCCAGCAGCTTGGGGGACTTGGGCGAGCAGTACTTC.

This clone was seen more than once but under ten times. V is TRBV29-1 and J is TRBJ2-1, with a weak D call TRBD1 (6 bases). The CDR3 sequence is 8 residues long. The germline gives CDR1 SQVTM, CDR2 ANQGSEA. Trimming left V 3 bases short and J 16 bases short, with 7 bases between. CDR3 protein: CSVDGGFF. The CDR3 nucleotides are TGCAGCGTTGATGGGGGCTTCTTC.

A few counts support this clone. The chain joins TRBV2 to TRBJ2-7, with a weak D call TRBD2 (6 bases). V was pared by 2 bases and J by 0 bases, with 8 bases between. The CDR3 runs to 14 residues. CDR1 is SNHLY and CDR2 is FYNNEI in the germline V gene. The CDR3 nucleotides are TGTGCCAGCAGTGAATTGGAGGGCTCCTACGAGCAGTACTTC. Protein product: CASSELEGSYEQYF.

There are a few counts of this clone. V is TRBV29-1 and J is TRBJ2-7; the D gene is possibly TRBD2 (7 bases). The CDR3 has 13 residues. Germline CDR1 reads SQVTM; CDR2 reads ANQGSEA. Trimming left V 5 bases short and J 7 bases short, with 18 bases between. CDR3 DNA: TGCAGCGTTTTAGGGGGGGCACGCCGGGAGCAGTACTTC. Protein: CSVLGGARREQYF.

There are a few counts of this clone. The chain has TRBV29-1 and TRBJ1-4, with a tentative D call TRBD1 (5 bases). Germline V lookup: CDR1 SQVTM, CDR2 ANQGSEA. Trimming shortened V by 5 bases and J by 6 bases, and 13 bases separated the two germline ends. The CDR3 sequence is 13 residues long. In nucleotides, the CDR3 is TGCAGCGTTCATTCGGGGGAGGATGAAAAACTGTTTTTT. It codes for CSVHSGEDEKLFF.